The text below deals with one T cell receptor beta chain. The source of the sample is a study of blood T cell repertoires in COVID-19. CDR3 size: 13 residues. CDR1 MDHEN and CDR2 SYDVKM come from the germline V gene. The ends lost 3 bases at V and 11 bases at J; junction bases unmatched: 9. The table came from immunoSEQ multiplex PCR; TCRdb's copy has only in-frame clones and leaves some out. The table includes tens of thousands of clones, 86% detected once. Sequencing was done on a sample of peripheral blood. The receptor was derived from an older woman with acute or convalescent COVID-19. The chain has TRBV28 and TRBJ1-1, with TRBD1 matching over 7 bases. The CDR3 is CASSLRGRGAAFF. DNA of the CDR3: TGTGCCAGCAGTTTGAGGGGGCGCGGTGCTGCTTTCTTT.